The entry below describes one T cell receptor (beta chain). Using immunoSEQ multiplex PCR, the repertoire was profiled, and TCRdb retains in-frame clones only, with some absent. Among around 470,000 clones listed, roughly 89% were seen once. The data stem from a study of blood T cell repertoires in COVID-19. The V segment lost 0 bases and the J segment 2 bases; nucleotides outside the gene matches: 5. The CDR3 sequence is 16 residues long. Per the germline V gene, CDR1 is SGHNT and CDR2 is YYREEE (reference sequence). The J gene is TRBJ2-3, the V gene TRBV5-4; 8 bases match TRBD2. The receptor's source is a man between 18 and 35 years old with COVID-19, enrolled during active disease. The sequenced sample consisted of peripheral blood. CDR3 in DNA: TGTGCCAGCAGCTTGGTATTAGCGGGGTCCACAGATACGCAGTATTTT. It encodes CASSLVLAGSTDTQYF.